Listed below are T cell receptor beta chains from one sample, sequenced in a study of T cell repertoires in cytomegalovirus infection. These receptors' antigens are unknown. TCRdb passed the reads through MiXCR, listing each CDR3 protein once. The table includes around 900,000 distinct CDR3 sequences, around a third detected once. The sample was cultured CD8+ T cells from PBMCs, taken from culture after CMV antigen stimulation. These receptors were taken from a human donor in good health (CMV status not recorded). Some clones in this sample may be carry-over from other donors' samples. The CDR3 runs from the conserved cysteine through the conserved F or W. A D gene is named only where the DNA matches it firmly. Size is omitted from some rows. Given values are once, few, many or a class for expanded clones.

j_call,d_call,v_call,clone_size,cdr3_aa,cdr3_nt
TRBJ2-3,NA,TRBV2,few,CASTQGGPAPDTQYF,TGTGCCAGCACCCAGGGGGGGCCAGCCCCAGATACGCAGTATTTT
TRBJ1-2,NA,TRBV29-1,NA,CSVAPGQFYGYTF,TGCAGCGTTGCCCCCGGACAGTTCTATGGCTACACCTTC
TRBJ1-2,NA,TRBV9,NA,CASFRPHYGYTF,TGTGCCAGCTTTCGTCCCCACTATGGCTACACCTTC
TRBJ1-5,NA,TRBV9,NA,CASNQGGGNQPQHF,TGTGCCAGCAACCAGGGCGGTGGCAATCAGCCCCAGCATTTT
TRBJ2-5,TRBD1,TRBV28,few,CASSFPGTGGTRETQYF,TGTGCCAGCAGTTTCCCCGGGACAGGGGGTACTCGAGAGACCCAGTACTTC
TRBJ1-2,TRBD1,TRBV6-6,few,CASSKGQGDGYTF,TGTGCCAGCAGTAAGGGACAGGGAGATGGCTACACCTTC
TRBJ1-2,TRBD1,TRBV7-8,NA,CASSLFLSGSGTGFDYGYIF,TGTGCCAGCAGCTTATTTCTCAGTGGCTCCGGGACAGGGTTTGACTATGGCTACATCTTC
TRBJ1-2,NA,TRBV10-2,NA,CASSESVEQTLYGYTF,TGCGCCAGCAGTGAGTCCGTGGAACAGACCCTCTATGGCTACACCTTC
TRBJ1-4,TRBD1,TRBV4-1,NA,CASSQETGGWEKLFF,TGCGCCAGCAGCCAGGAAACAGGGGGCTGGGAAAAACTGTTTTTT
TRBJ2-3,TRBD2,TRBV19,NA,CASTPGLGTDTQYF,TGTGCCAGCACTCCGGGACTAGGCACAGATACGCAGTATTTT
TRBJ1-4,TRBD1,TRBV12-3/TRBV12-4,NA,CASSPDRGEEKLFF,TGTGCCAGCAGTCCAGACAGGGGAGAGGAAAAACTGTTTTTT
TRBJ1-4,NA,TRBV7-9,few,CASSSSGNEKLFF,TGTGCCAGCAGCTCATCGGGGAACGAAAAACTGTTTTTT
TRBJ2-4,NA,TRBV7-2,few,CASSYRVQTKNIQYF,TGTGCCAGCAGCTACAGGGTTCAAACCAAAAACATTCAGTACTTC
TRBJ2-3,TRBD1,TRBV6-6,few,CASSGQGATDTQYF,TGTGCCAGCAGTGGACAGGGGGCTACAGATACGCAGTATTTT
TRBJ2-2,NA,TRBV9,NA,CASSVVTGELFF,TGTGCCAGCAGCGTAGTAACCGGGGAGCTGTTTTTT
TRBJ1-2,NA,TRBV7-8,NA,CASSFSLSGGYTF,TGTGCCAGCAGCTTTAGTTTGTCTGGGGGCTACACCTTC
TRBJ2-5,TRBD2,TRBV6-1,NA,CASSEWFGRPSGGAEETQYF,TGTGCCAGCAGTGAATGGTTTGGGCGGCCTAGCGGGGGGGCAGAAGAGACCCAGTACTTC
TRBJ1-2,NA,TRBV27,few,CASSSLTGSYGYTF,TGTGCCAGCAGTTCCCTTACAGGGTCCTATGGCTACACCTTC
TRBJ2-3,NA,TRBV20-1,NA,CSARDWLRSSTDTQYF,TGCAGTGCTAGAGATTGGTTGCGTTCCAGCACAGATACGCAGTATTTT
TRBJ1-1,NA,TRBV6-6,NA,CASSFSGQGQTEAFF,TGTGCCAGCAGTTTCTCGGGCCAGGGGCAAACTGAAGCTTTCTTT
TRBJ1-6,NA,TRBV12-3/TRBV12-4,NA,CASTSGPVNSPLHF,TGTGCCAGCACCTCCGGCCCCGTCAATTCACCCCTCCACTTT
TRBJ1-1,TRBD1,TRBV19,NA,CASSDRQGSTEAFF,TGTGCCAGTAGTGATCGACAGGGATCCACTGAAGCTTTCTTT
TRBJ2-3,TRBD1,TRBV6-5,NA,CASYRGDTQYF,TGTGCCAGTTACAGGGGAGATACGCAGTATTTT
TRBJ1-2,NA,TRBV27,NA,CASSKGAGTYGYTF,TGTGCCAGCAGTAAAGGGGCAGGGACCTATGGCTACACCTTC
TRBJ1-5,TRBD1,TRBV20-1,NA,CSARARGEQPQHF,TGTAGTGCTAGAGCCAGGGGGGAACAGCCCCAGCATTTT
TRBJ2-1,TRBD1,TRBV27,few,CASSDGQGPHNEQFF,TGTGCCAGCAGTGATGGACAGGGTCCACACAATGAGCAGTTCTTC
TRBJ1-1,NA,TRBV12-3/TRBV12-4,NA,CASAYTLNTEAFF,TGTGCCAGCGCTTACACGTTGAACACTGAAGCTTTCTTT
TRBJ1-2,NA,TRBV7-9,many,CASSSAATGLYYGYTF,TGTGCCAGCAGCTCGGCTGCAACCGGGCTATATTATGGCTACACCTTC
TRBJ1-1,NA,TRBV5-1,NA,CANKDRGYQNTEASF,TGCGCCAACAAAGATCGCGGATACCAGAACACTGAAGCTTCCTTT
TRBJ2-5,NA,TRBV7-8,NA,CASSPLRAGLGETQYF,TGTGCCAGCAGCCCCTTAAGGGCGGGGCTCGGGGAGACCCAGTACTTC
TRBJ2-6,NA,TRBV12-3/TRBV12-4,NA,CASSRQPLSSSGANVLTF,TGTGCCAGCAGTAGACAGCCTCTATCTTCCTCTGGGGCCAACGTCCTGACTTTC
TRBJ1-2,TRBD1,TRBV6-6,NA,CASTSTGTDLNYGYTF,TGTGCCAGCACTTCCACCGGGACAGATTTAAACTATGGCTACACCTTC
TRBJ2-7,NA,TRBV10-3,few,CATAEGSSYEQYF,TGTGCCACCGCGGAAGGGAGCTCCTACGAGCAGTACTTC
TRBJ2-5,TRBD1,TRBV7-9,few,CASTGQGEETQYF,TGTGCCAGCACCGGTCAGGGGGAAGAGACCCAGTACTTC
TRBJ2-5,NA,TRBV25-1,few,CASSQDDQYF,TGTGCCAGCAGTCAGGACGACCAGTACTTC
TRBJ2-3,NA,TRBV5-4,NA,CASSLYVEDTQYF,TGTGCCAGCAGCTTGTATGTCGAGGATACGCAGTATTTT
TRBJ2-2,TRBD2,TRBV6-5,few,CASSYLAGFTGELFF,TGTGCCAGCAGTTACCTAGCGGGGTTTACCGGGGAGCTGTTTTTT
TRBJ2-7,NA,TRBV19,NA,CATLGDGSYEQYF,TGTGCCACTCTAGGGGACGGTTCCTACGAGCAGTACTTC